The text below deals with one TCR beta chain. Clones were read by immunoSEQ multiplex PCR, and TCRdb kept only the in-frame ones, dropping some. The table has 350,000 to 450,000 clones, around 90% seen once. This record comes from a study of control samples from healthy donors and cancer patients. CDR3 length: 20 residues. Germline values: CDR1 ENHRY, CDR2 SYGVKD. After removal of 4 bases from V and 5 bases from J, the junction contained 25 bases not matched to a gene. Sample: PBMCs. The clonotype was recovered from a middle-aged man with head and neck cancer. V gene TRBV10-3 combines with J gene TRBJ2-7; 8 nucleotides match TRBD1. The CDR3 reads CAISGKQPGGIISPANEQYF. Here the CDR3 DNA reads TGTGCCATCAGTGGAAAGCAGCCAGGGGGCATCATCTCCCCTGCCAACGAGCAGTACTTC.